The 6 T cell receptor beta chains listed next were all sequenced from one sample in a study of beta chain features in type 1 diabetes. Every isolated RNA sample was fully reverse transcribed, so sequencing captured expressed TCRB transcripts. Assay used: immunoSEQ multiplex PCR; TCRdb lists only in-frame clones, some missing. The data contain more than 250,000 clones, roughly an eighth of them singletons. Their cognate antigens are unknown. Study-wide points: People with Type 1 diabetes carried modestly yet significantly shorter TCRB CDR3s in all four CD4+ subsets.

Sequenced material: naive CD4+ T cells from blood. The receptors were sampled from a man under 40 with type 1 diabetes.

This clone was found a few times. The chain links TRBV28 to TRBJ1-5; no firm D call. V lost 6 bases and J 3 bases, leaving 18 bases between the germline ends. The CDR3 is made up of 16 amino acids. CDR1 MDHEN and CDR2 SYDVKM come from the germline V gene. CDR3 loop: CASRPRDSLYNQPQHF. CDR3 bases: TGTGCCAGCAGGCCACGGGATTCCCTATACAATCAGCCCCAGCATTTT.

This clone was found a few times. The chain links TRBV2 to TRBJ1-5; possibly TRBD1 for D (6 bases). Trimming took off 7 bases at V and 4 bases at J, with 11 bases between the two ends. This CDR3 spans 13 amino acids. CDR1 is SNHLY and CDR2 is FYNNEI in the germline V gene. The CDR3 DNA reads TGTGCCAGCAACCGGGACAAAAATCAGCCCCAGCATTTT. Its protein product is CASNRDKNQPQHF.

This clone came up a few times. The V and J genes are TRBV5-6 and TRBJ2-5; 7 positions agree with TRBD2. With 1 base clipped from V and 1 base from J, the junction kept 4 bases outside the gene matches. CDR3 length: 15 amino acids. Germline V gene data show CDR1 as SGHDT and CDR2 as YYEEEE. The CDR3 DNA reads as TGTGCCAGCAGCTTGCCGGGAGGCCTCCAAGAGACCCAGTACTTC. Amino acid sequence: CASSLPGGLQETQYF.

The rearrangement joins TRBV4-3 to TRBJ2-1; 11 bases align to TRBD2. CDR1 and CDR2 (germline): LGHNA, YSLEER. The CDR3 covers 16 residues. V trimming: 0 bases; J trimming: 7 bases; junction bases outside the gene matches: 5. The CDR3 nucleotides are TGCGCCAGCAGCCAAGATCGCAGACTAGCGGGGAATGAGCAGTTCTTC. This encodes CASSQDRRLAGNEQFF.

There are a few counts of this clone. The chain joins TRBV18 to TRBJ2-1; D is unclear. Germline values: CDR1 KGHSH, CDR2 LQKENI. CDR3 length equals 12 residues. V was shortened by 1 base and J by 9 bases, with 7 bases between the two germline ends. The DNA of the CDR3 is TGTGCCAGCTCACCACGGTCCGGTGAGCAGTTCTTC. Its protein product is CASSPRSGEQFF. The variable domain in full, completed from reference TRBV18 and TRBJ2-1, reads NAGVMQNPRHLVRRRGQEARLRCSPMKGHSHVYWYRQLPEEGLKFMVYLQKENIIDESGMPKERFSAEFPKEGPSILRIQQVVRGDSAAYFCASSPRSGEQFFGPGTRLTVL.

This clone has more than one count but fewer than ten. The chain uses TRBV7-9 and TRBJ1-1; no definite D call. V was clipped by 4 bases and J by 11 bases, with 11 bases between them. The CDR3 is made up of 11 amino acids. The V gene's germline CDR1 is SEHNR and CDR2 FQNEAQ (reference sequence). The CDR3 nucleotides are TGTGCCAGCAGCTCCGCGGGGTTCGCTTTCTTT. It encodes CASSSAGFAFF.